Below, one T cell receptor (beta chain) is given with its context. Its matching antigen is unknown. The table came from immunoSEQ multiplex PCR; TCRdb's copy has only in-frame clones and leaves some out. Among under 150,000 clones, 92% were seen once, and the ten largest hold roughly 3.6%. This sample stems from a study of T cell responses to AZD1222 COVID-19 vaccine. Study-wide results and caveats: White British ancestry dominated among donors, who included more females, and clonal diversity was possibly underestimated. Only six or seven AZD1222 recipients were seropositive at baseline. An increase in Spike-specific TCR breadth and depth was observed after two AZD1222 doses.

Deletions cut 4 bases from V and 0 bases from J, with 9 bases between. Germline lookup yields CDR1 MNHEY and CDR2 SMNVEV (reference sequence). The CDR3 has 14 residues. Specimen: peripheral blood, collected 28 days after the second AZD1222 dose. This receptor was obtained from an adult who received the AZD1222 COVID-19 vaccine. The chain couples TRBV27 to TRBJ1-1, with unresolved D. The CDR3 DNA follows: TGTGCCAGCAGTTCAACAGCCTTGAACACTGAAGCTTTCTTT. It codes for CASSSTALNTEAFF.